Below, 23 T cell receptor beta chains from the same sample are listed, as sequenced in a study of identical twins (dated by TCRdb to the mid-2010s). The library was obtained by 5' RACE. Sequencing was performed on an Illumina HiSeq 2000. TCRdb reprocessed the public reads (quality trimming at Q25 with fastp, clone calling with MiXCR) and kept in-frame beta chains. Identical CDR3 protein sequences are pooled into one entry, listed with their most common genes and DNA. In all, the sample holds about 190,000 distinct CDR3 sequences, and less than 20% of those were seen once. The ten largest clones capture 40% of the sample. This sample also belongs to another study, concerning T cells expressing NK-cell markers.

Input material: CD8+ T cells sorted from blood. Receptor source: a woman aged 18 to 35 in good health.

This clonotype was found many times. The CDR3 region is CASRLLGGYEQFF. Here the CDR3 DNA reads TGTGCCAGCAGACTCCTCGGGGGTTATGAGCAGTTCTTC. The rearrangement uses TRBV12-3 or TRBV12-4 and TRBJ2-1; D possibly corresponds to TRBD2 (6 bases). The CDR3 is 13 residues long. V lost 6 bases and J 8 bases, leaving 14 bases between the germline ends.

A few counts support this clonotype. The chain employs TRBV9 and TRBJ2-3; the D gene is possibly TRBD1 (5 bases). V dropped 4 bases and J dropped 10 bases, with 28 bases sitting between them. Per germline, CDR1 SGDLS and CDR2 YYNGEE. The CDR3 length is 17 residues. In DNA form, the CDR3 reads TGTGCCAGCAGCTCATACTCCCCAGGGTCCCCCCCGGATCCGCAGTATTTT. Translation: CASSSYSPGSPPDPQYF.

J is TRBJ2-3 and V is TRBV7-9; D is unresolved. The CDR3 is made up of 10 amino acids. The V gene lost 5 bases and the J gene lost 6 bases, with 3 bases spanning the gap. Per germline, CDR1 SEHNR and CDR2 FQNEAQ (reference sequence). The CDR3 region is CASSMDTQYF. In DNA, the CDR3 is TGTGCCAGCAGCATGGATACGCAGTATTTT.

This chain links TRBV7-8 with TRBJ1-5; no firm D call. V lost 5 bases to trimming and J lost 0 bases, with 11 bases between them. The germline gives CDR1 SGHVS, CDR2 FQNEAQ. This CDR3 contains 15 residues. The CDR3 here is CASSPGLHSNQPQHF. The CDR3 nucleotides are TGTGCCAGCAGCCCCGGGCTTCATAGCAATCAGCCCCAGCATTTT.

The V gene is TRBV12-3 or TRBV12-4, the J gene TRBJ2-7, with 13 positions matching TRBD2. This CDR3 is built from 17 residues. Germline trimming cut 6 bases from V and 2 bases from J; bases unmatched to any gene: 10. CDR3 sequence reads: CASSGLAGVLQTYEQYF. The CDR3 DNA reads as TGTGCCAGCAGCGGACTAGCGGGGGTCCTCCAAACCTACGAGCAGTACTTC.

The CDR3 DNA is TGTGCCAGCAGAGAAAGTGGGTCCTACAATGAGCAGTTCTTC. Amino acids: CASRESGSYNEQFF. The chain combines TRBV27 with TRBJ2-1; the D is unclear. V lost 6 bases and J lost 1, with 10 bases in between. The CDR3 runs to 14 residues. The V gene's germline CDR1 is MNHEY and CDR2 SMNVEV (reference sequence).

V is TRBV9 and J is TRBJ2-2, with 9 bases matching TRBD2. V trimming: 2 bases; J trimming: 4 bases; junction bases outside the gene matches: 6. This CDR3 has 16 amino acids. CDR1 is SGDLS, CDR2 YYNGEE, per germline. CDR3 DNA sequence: TGTGCCAGCAGCGTCGCGGGGGGGTCGGGCACCGGGGAGCTGTTTTTT. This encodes CASSVAGGSGTGELFF.

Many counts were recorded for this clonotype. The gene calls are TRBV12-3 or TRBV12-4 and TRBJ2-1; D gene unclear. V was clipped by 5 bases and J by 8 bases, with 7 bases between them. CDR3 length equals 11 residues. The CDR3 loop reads CASSLSHEQFF. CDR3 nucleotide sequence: TGTGCCAGCAGTCTTAGTCATGAGCAGTTCTTC.

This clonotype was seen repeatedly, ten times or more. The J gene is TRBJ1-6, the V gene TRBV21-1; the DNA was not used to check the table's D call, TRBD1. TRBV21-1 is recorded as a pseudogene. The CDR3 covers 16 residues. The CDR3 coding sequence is TGTGCCAGCAGCAAAGAAAGGACAGGGAATAATTCACCCCTCCACTTT. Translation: CASSKERTGNNSPLHF.

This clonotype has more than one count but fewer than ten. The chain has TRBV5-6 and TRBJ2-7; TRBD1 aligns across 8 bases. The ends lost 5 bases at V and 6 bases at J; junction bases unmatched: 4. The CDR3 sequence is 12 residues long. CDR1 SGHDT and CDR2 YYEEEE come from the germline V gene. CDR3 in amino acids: CASRPTGGEQYF. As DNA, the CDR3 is TGTGCCAGCAGGCCCACAGGGGGCGAGCAGTACTTC.

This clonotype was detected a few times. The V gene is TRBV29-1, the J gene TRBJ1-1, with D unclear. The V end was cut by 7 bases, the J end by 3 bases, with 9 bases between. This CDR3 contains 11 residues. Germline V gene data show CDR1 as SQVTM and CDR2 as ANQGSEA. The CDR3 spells CSAWGDTEAFF. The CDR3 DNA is TGCAGCGCTTGGGGAGACACTGAAGCTTTCTTT.

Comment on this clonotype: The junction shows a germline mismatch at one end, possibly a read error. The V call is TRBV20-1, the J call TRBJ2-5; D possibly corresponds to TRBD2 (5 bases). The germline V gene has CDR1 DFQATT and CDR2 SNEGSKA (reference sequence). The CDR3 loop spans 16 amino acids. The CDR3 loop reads CSATTLASSGQETQYF. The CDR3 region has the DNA TGCAGCGCTACAACGTTGGCCTCCTCGGGGCAAGAGACCCAGTACTTC.

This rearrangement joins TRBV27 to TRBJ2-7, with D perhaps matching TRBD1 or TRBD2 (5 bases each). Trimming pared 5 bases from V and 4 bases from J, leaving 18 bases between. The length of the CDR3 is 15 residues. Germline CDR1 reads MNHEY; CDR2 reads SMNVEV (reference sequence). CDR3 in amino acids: CASSQFPGPPYEQYF. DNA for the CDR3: TGTGCCAGCAGTCAATTCCCGGGACCCCCTTACGAGCAGTACTTC.

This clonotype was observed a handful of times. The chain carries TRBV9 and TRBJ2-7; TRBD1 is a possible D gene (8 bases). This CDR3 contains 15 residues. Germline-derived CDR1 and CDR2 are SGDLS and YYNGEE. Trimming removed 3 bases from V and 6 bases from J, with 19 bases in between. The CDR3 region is CASSGRTGRDAEQYF. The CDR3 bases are TGTGCCAGCAGCGGGAGGACAGGGAGGGATGCCGAGCAGTACTTC.

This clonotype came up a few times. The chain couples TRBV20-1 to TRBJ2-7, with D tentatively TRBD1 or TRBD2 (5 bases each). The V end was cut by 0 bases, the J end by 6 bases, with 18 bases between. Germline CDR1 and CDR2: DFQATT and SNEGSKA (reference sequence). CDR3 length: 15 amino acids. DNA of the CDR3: TGCAGTGCTAGAGATCTGAGTAGGGAGAGGGGCGAGCAGTACTTC. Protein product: CSARDLSRERGEQYF.

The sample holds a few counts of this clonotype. CDR3 nucleotide sequence: TGCGCCAGCAGTGAGCCGCCAAAGAACAATTCACCCCTCCACTTT. Protein sequence: CASSEPPKNNSPLHF. The chain links TRBV23-1 to TRBJ1-6; D is unresolved. TRBV23-1 falls under the ORF class, with uncertain function. The CDR3 has 15 residues. V dropped 5 bases and J dropped 7 bases, with 15 bases sitting between them.

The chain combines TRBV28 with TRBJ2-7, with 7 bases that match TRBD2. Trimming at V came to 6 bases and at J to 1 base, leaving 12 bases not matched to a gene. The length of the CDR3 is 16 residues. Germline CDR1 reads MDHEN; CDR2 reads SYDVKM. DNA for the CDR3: TGTGCCAGCAGCCAACGGCCAGCGGGGTTTTCCTACGAGCAGTACTTC. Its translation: CASSQRPAGFSYEQYF.

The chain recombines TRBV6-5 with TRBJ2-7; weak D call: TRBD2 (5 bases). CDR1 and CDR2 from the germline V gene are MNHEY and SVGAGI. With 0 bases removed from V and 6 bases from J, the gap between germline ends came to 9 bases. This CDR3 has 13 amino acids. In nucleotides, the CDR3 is TGTGCCAGCAGTTACTCTCGCGGAGGCGAGCAGTACTTC. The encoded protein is CASSYSRGGEQYF.

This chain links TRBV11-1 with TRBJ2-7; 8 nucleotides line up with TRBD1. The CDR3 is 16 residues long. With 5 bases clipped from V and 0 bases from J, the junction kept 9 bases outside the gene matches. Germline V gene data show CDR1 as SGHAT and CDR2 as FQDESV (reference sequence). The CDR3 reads CASSPRTGPSSYEQYF. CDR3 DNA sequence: TGTGCCAGCAGCCCACGGACAGGGCCGAGCTCCTACGAGCAGTACTTC.

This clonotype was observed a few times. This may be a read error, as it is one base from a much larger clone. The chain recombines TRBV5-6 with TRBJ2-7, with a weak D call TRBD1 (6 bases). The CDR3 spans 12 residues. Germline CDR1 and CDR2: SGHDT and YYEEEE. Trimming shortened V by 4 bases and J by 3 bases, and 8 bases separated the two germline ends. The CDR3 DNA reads TGTGCCAGCAGCCGGGACAACTACGAGCAGTACTTC. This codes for CASSRDNYEQYF.

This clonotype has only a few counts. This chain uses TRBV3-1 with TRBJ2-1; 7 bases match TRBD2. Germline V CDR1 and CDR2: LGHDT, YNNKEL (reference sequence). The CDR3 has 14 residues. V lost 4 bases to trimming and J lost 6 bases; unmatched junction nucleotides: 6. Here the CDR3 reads CASSLRLAINEQFF. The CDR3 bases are TGTGCCAGCAGCCTCCGACTAGCAATCAATGAGCAGTTCTTC.

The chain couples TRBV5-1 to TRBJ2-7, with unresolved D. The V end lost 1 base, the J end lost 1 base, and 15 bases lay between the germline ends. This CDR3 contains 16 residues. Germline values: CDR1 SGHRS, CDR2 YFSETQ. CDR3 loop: CASSLFVWIPSYEQYF. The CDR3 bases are TGCGCCAGCAGCTTGTTCGTGTGGATTCCTTCCTACGAGCAGTACTTC.

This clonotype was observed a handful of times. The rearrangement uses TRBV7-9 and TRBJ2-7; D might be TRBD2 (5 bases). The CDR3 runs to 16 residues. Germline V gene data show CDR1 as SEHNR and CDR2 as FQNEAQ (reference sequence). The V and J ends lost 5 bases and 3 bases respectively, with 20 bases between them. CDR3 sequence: CASSPGLSPRNYEQYF. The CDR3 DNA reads TGTGCCAGCAGCCCGGGGTTGTCACCCCGCAACTACGAGCAGTACTTC.